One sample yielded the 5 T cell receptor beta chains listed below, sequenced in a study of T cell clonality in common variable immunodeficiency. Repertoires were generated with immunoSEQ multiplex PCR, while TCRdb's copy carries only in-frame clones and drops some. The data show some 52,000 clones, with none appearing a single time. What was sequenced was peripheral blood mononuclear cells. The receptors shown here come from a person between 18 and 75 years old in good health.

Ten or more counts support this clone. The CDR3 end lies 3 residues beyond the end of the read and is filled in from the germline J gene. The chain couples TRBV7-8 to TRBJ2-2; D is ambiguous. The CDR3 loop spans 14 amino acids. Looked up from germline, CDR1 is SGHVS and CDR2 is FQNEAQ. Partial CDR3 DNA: TGTGCCAGCAGCTTAGCGGTCTTCGGTGCCGAG. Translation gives CASSLAVFGAE. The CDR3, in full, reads CASSLAVFGAELFF.

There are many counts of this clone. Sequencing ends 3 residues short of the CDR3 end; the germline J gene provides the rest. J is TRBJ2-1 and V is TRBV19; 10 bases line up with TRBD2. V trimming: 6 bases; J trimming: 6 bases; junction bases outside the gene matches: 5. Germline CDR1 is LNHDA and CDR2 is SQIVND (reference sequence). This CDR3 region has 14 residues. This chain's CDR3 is CASRSGRAGNEQFF. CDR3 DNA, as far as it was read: TGTGCCAGTAGGAGCGGGAGGGCCGGCAATGAG.

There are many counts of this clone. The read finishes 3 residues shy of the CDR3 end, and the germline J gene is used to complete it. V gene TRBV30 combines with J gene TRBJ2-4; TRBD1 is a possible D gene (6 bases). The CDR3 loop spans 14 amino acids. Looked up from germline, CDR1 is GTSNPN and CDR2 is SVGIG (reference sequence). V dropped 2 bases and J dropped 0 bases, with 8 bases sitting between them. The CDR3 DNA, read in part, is TGTGCCTGGAGTCCAGGGGTAGCCAAAAACATT. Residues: CAWSPGVAKNI. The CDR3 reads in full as CAWSPGVAKNIQYF.

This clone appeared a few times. The CDR3 sequence: CASSLDRGQGEQFF. CDR3 DNA (partial): TGTGCCAGCAGCTTAGACAGGGGGCAGGGTGAG. This chain joins TRBV11-2 and TRBJ2-1; TRBD1 matches at 8 bases. With the read ending 3 residues before the CDR3 end, the germline J gene is used to fill in that end. Losses at the gene ends were 0 bases for V and 9 bases for J; bases not matched to a gene: 4. This CDR3 spans 14 amino acids. Germline CDR1 SGHAT, CDR2 FQNNGV.

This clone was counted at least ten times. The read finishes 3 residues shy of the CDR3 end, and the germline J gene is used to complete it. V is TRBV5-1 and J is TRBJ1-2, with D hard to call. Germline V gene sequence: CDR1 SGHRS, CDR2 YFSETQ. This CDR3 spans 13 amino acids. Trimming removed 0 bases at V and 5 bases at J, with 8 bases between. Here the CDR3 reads CASSLVADYGYTF. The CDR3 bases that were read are TGCGCCAGCAGCTTGGTCGCAGATTATGGC.